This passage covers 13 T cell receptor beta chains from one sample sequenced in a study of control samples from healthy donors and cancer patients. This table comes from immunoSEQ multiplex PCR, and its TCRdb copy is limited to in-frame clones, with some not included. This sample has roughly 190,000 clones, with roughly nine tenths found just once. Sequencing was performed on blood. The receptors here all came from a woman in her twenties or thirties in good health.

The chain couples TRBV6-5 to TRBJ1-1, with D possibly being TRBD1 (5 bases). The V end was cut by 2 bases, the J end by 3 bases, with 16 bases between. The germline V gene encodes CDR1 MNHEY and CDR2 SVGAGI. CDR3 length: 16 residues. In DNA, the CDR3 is TGTGCCAGCAGTTACGAGGGTAGGGGATTATACACTGAAGCTTTCTTT. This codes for CASSYEGRGLYTEAFF.

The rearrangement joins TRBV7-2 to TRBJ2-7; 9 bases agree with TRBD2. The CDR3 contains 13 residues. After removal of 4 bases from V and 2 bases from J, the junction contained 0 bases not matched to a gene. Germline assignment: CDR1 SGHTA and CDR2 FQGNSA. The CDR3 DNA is TGTGCCAGCAGCTCTAGCGGGACCTACGAGCAGTACTTC. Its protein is CASSSSGTYEQYF.

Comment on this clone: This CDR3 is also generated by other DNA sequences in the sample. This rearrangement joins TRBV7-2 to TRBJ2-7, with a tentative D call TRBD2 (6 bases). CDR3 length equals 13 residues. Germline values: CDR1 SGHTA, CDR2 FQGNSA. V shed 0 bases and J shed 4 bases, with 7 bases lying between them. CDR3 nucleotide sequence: TGTGCCAGCAGCTTAGCGGGGAGGTACGAGCAGTACTTC. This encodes CASSLAGRYEQYF.

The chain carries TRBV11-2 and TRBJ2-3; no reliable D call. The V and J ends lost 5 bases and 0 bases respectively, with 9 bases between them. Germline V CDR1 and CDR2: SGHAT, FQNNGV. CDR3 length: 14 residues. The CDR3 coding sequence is TGTGCCAGCAGCCCCATGACTAGCACAGATACGCAGTATTTT. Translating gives CASSPMTSTDTQYF.

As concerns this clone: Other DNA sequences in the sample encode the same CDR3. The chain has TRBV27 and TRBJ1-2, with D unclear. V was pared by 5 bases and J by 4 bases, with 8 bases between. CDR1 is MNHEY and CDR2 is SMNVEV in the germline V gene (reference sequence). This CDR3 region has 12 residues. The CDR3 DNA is TGTGCCAGCAGTCCCGGCCCCTATGGCTACACCTTC. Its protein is CASSPGPYGYTF.

DNA of the CDR3: TGTGCCAGCAGTGAAGGAGCGGGTAGCACAGATACGCAGTATTTT. It encodes CASSEGAGSTDTQYF. The chain combines TRBV6-4 with TRBJ2-3; D is possibly TRBD2 (6 bases). The germline V gene encodes CDR1 MRHNA and CDR2 SNTAGT. The length of the CDR3 is 15 residues. Trimming removed 3 bases from V and 0 bases from J, with 10 bases in between.

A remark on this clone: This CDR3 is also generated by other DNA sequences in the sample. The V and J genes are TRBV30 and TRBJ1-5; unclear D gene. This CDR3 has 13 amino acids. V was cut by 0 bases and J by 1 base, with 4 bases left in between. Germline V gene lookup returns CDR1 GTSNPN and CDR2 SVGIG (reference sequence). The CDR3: CAWSVDSNQPQHF. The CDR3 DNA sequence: TGTGCCTGGAGTGTAGACAGCAATCAGCCCCAGCATTTT.

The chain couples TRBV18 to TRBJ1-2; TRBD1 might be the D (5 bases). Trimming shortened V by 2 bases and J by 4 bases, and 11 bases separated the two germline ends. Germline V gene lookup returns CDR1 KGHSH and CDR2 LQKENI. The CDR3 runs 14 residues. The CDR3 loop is CASSPIRGVYGYTF. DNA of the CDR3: TGTGCCAGCTCACCAATAAGGGGCGTCTATGGCTACACCTTC.

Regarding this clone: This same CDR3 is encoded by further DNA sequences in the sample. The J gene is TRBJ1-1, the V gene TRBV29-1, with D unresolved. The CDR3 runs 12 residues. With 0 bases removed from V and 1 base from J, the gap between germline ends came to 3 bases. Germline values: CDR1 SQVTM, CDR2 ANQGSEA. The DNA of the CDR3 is TGCAGCGTTGAAGACAGGAACACTGAAGCTTTCTTT. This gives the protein CSVEDRNTEAFF.

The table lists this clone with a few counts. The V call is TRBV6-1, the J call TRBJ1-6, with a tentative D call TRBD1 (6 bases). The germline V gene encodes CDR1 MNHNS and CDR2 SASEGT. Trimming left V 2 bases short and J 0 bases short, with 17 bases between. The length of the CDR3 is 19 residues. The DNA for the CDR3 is TGTGCCAGCAGTGAACGGAAAAGGGGGGAAGTCTCCTATAATTCACCCCTCCACTTT. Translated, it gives CASSERKRGEVSYNSPLHF.

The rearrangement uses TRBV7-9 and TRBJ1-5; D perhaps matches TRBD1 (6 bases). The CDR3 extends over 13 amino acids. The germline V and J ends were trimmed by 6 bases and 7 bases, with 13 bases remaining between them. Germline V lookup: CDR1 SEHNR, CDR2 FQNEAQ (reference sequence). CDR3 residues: CASSSLQGQPQHF. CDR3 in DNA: TGTGCCAGCAGTTCCCTACAGGGACAGCCCCAGCATTTT.

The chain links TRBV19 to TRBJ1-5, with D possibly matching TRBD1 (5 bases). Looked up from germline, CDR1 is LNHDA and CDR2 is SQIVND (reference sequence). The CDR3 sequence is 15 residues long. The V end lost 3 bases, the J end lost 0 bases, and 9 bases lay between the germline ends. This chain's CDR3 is CASSIRDGSNQPQHF. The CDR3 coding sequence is TGTGCCAGTAGTATTAGGGACGGTAGCAATCAGCCCCAGCATTTT.

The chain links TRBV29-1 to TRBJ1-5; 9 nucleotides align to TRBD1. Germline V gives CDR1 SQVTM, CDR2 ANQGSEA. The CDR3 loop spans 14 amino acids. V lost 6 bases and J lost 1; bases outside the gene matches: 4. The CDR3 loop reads CSVQDRGSNQPQHF. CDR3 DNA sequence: TGCAGCGTCCAGGACAGGGGCAGCAATCAGCCCCAGCATTTT.